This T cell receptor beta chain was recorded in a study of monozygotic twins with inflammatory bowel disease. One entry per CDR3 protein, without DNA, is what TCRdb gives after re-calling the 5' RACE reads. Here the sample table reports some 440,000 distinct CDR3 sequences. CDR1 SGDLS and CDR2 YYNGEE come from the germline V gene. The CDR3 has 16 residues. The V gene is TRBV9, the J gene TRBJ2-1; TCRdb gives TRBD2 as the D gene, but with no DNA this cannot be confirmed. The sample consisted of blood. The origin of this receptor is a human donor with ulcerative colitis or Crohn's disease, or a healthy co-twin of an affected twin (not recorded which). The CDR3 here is CASSVGGSGAYNEQFF. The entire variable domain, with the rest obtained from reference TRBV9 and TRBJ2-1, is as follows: DSGVTQTPKHLITATGQRVTLRCSPRSGDLSVYWYQQSLDQGLQFLIQYYNGEERAKGNILERFSAQQFPDLHSELNLSSLELGDSALYFCASSVGGSGAYNEQFFGPGTRLTVL.